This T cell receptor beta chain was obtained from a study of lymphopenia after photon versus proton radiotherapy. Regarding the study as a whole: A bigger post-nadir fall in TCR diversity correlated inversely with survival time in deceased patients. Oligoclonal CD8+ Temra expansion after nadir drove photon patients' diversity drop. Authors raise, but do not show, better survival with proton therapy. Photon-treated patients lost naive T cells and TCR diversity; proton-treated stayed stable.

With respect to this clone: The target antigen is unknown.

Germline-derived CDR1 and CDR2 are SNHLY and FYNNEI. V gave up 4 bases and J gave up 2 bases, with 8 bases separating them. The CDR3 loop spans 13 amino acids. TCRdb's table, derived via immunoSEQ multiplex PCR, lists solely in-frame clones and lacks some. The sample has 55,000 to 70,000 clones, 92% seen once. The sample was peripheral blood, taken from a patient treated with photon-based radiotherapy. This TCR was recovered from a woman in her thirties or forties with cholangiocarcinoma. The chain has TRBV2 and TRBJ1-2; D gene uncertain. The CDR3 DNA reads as TGTGCCAGCAGTGGCGACAAGAACTATGGCTACACCTTC. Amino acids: CASSGDKNYGYTF.